The 9 T cell receptor beta chains given below trace back to one sample, sequenced in a study of blood T cell repertoires in COVID-19 (dated by TCRdb to the early 2020s). Preparation of the library involved the immunoSEQ multiplex PCR assay. In its TCRdb copy, this immuneACCESS table keeps in-frame sequences only and misses some clones. Where compared with another copy, unresolved V genes explain less than half of these, and the others have no known cause. In this sample the table shows about 160,000 clones, approximately 85% of which occur a single time. The top ten constitute more than 6.5% of the sample. Sequenced sample: peripheral blood. The source of these receptors is a woman aged 55-70 years with COVID-19, enrolled during active disease.

CDR3 amino acids: CASRTGGPSGNTIYF. The DNA of the CDR3 is TGTGCCAGCCGGACAGGGGGCCCCTCTGGAAACACCATATATTTT. V is TRBV19 and J is TRBJ1-3; 11 bases agree with TRBD1. Germline V gene lookup returns CDR1 LNHDA and CDR2 SQIVND (reference sequence). The CDR3 totals 15 residues. The V segment lost 9 bases and the J segment 0 bases; nucleotides outside the gene matches: 4.

V gene TRBV6-5 combines with J gene TRBJ2-7; 9 positions match TRBD2. V lost 4 bases and J lost 6; bases outside the gene matches: 10. This CDR3 is built from 15 residues. Germline V gene data show CDR1 as MNHEY and CDR2 as SVGAGI. The DNA of the CDR3 is TGTGCCAGCAGTTTCGACTCCAGCGGGGGGCGCGAGCAGTACTTC. This sequence encodes CASSFDSSGGREQYF.

The chain carries TRBV7-9 and TRBJ1-3; D is unclear. CDR1 SEHNR and CDR2 FQNEAQ come from the germline V gene (reference sequence). V lost 5 bases and J 0 bases, leaving 5 bases between the germline ends. The CDR3 is made up of 13 amino acids. CDR3 in amino acids: CASSVSSGNTIYF. CDR3 sequence (DNA): TGTGCCAGCAGCGTCAGCTCTGGAAACACCATATATTTT.

The chain recombines TRBV28 with TRBJ2-1, with 9 bases matching TRBD2. Germline V CDR1 and CDR2: MDHEN, SYDVKM. The CDR3 consists of 16 residues. V shed 4 bases, J shed 4 bases, and the junction held 8 bases outside the gene matches. DNA of the CDR3: TGTGCCAGCAGTTCTAGCCCGACTAGCGGTTACAATGAGCAGTTCTTC. The encoded protein is CASSSSPTSGYNEQFF.

The genes are TRBV28 and TRBJ2-7; 9 bases are shared with TRBD1. Germline V CDR1 and CDR2: MDHEN, SYDVKM. This CDR3 region has 14 residues. Trimming at V came to 6 bases and at J to 3 bases, leaving 6 bases not matched to a gene. The CDR3 region has the DNA TGTGCCAGCAGGCCCACGGGACAGGGCTACGAGCAGTACGTC. This translates into CASRPTGQGYEQYV.

V gene TRBV6-4 combines with J gene TRBJ1-1, with 7 bases that match TRBD1. V shed 6 bases, J shed 1 base, and the junction held 8 bases outside the gene matches. The CDR3 consists of 15 residues. The germline V gene has CDR1 MRHNA and CDR2 SNTAGT. In DNA form, the CDR3 reads TGTGCCAGCAGCTCTGAGGGGGCGCGGAACACTGAAGCTTTCTTT. Protein sequence: CASSSEGARNTEAFF.

This chain connects TRBV5-4 to TRBJ2-2; TRBD1 matches 9 bases. J lost 2 bases, V lost 4 bases, and 3 bases had no gene match. This CDR3 is 15 amino acids long. Germline-derived CDR1 and CDR2 are SGHNT and YYREEE (reference sequence). CDR3 loop: CASSMDRGNTGELFF. The CDR3 DNA follows: TGTGCCAGCAGCATGGACAGGGGAAACACCGGGGAGCTGTTTTTT.

This chain connects TRBV6-5 to TRBJ2-2; 10 bases are a match to TRBD1. CDR3 length equals 14 residues. CDR1 is MNHEY and CDR2 is SVGAGI in the germline V gene. J was trimmed by 2 bases and V by 6 bases; bases with no gene match: 0. The CDR3 sequence: CASRTGGNTGELFF. CDR3 coding DNA: TGTGCCAGCAGGACAGGGGGCAACACCGGGGAGCTGTTTTTT.

The rearrangement uses TRBV28 and TRBJ1-4; 9 bases map to TRBD1. The CDR3 is made up of 15 amino acids. Trimming took 4 bases from V and 7 from J; bases not matched to a gene: 7. Per germline, CDR1 MDHEN and CDR2 SYDVKM. The CDR3 DNA reads as TGTGCCAGCAGTTCCAGCGAGGACAGGGGTGAAAAACTGTTTTTT. It codes for CASSSSEDRGEKLFF.